Described below is a single T cell receptor beta chain sequence and its context. This sample was taken from a study of Ad26.COV2.S vaccination and SARS-CoV-2 variants. Study overall: Participant was drawn from the COV1001 Ad26.COV2.S trial arm. Dosing was one shot or two shots 56 days apart.

Libraries were prepared by immunoSEQ multiplex PCR; TCRdb keeps only in-frame clonotypes and omits some of them. Among 300,000 to 400,000 clones, around 87% were seen once, and the ten largest hold approximately 3.6%. Deletions cut 6 bases from V and 5 bases from J, with 12 bases between. Germline V CDR1 and CDR2: SGHAT, FQNNGV. This CDR3 is built from 13 residues. Treatment indicated: around 19 received Ad26.COV2.S at low or high dose, single or two shots; about five received placebo; per-sample allocation not given. Each sample was drawn 63 days after the first injection (of vaccine or placebo). The sample in question was peripheral blood, obtained in a trial of Ad26.COV2.S vaccine versus placebo. The gene calls are TRBV11-2 and TRBJ2-3; TRBD1 or TRBD2 may be the D gene (5 bases each). This clonotype was sampled from a person aged 18 to 65 who received the Ad26.COV2.S COVID-19 vaccine or a placebo. Here the CDR3 DNA reads TGTGCCAGCAGAGGCCAGGGAGTAGATACGCAGTATTTT. It translates to CASRGQGVDTQYF.